This TCR beta chain appears in the sequencing data of a study of regulatory T cells in long-lasting Graves disease. V lost 7 bases and J 5 bases, leaving 20 bases between the germline ends. The CDR3 contains 14 residues. The germline V gene encodes CDR1 DFQATT and CDR2 SNEGSKA (reference sequence). Sample time point: newly diagnosed GD, antithyroid drugs for less than 3 months. Isolated PBMC RNA provided the starting material for the TCR library. iRepertoire HTBI primers and Arm-PCR of CDR3 regions built TCR beta libraries. MiXCR, run by TCRdb on the multiplex PCR reads, gives a single entry per CDR3 protein. This sample has 530,000 or so distinct CDR3 sequences, with 15% to 20% found just once. This clonotype was detected a few times. This same sample was also taken into another study, of T cells in Graves' hyperthyroidism and ophthalmopathy.

This specimen was peripheral blood mononuclear cells (PBMCs), taken at new diagnosis, from a patient treated with antithyroid drugs. This TCR was sampled from a man aged 18 to 35 with Graves disease. V gene TRBV20-1 combines with J gene TRBJ1-1; D is unresolved. The CDR3 nucleotides read TGCAGTGTTCGACCTTTTCAAGGTCTGACTGAAGCTTTCTTT. Protein product: CSVRPFQGLTEAFF.